These 20 T cell receptor beta chains were all obtained from the same sample, sequenced in a study of vaccination effects on CD4 cells after COVID-19. These receptors' targets are unknown. Expansion of antigen-specific CD4+ T cells with viral peptide pools was carried out by the ViraFEST assay before sequencing. Following culture for ten to eleven days, CD4+ T cells were isolated. Vaccination of participants consisted of two doses of either the BNT162b2 or mRNA-1273 vaccine. Method: immunoSEQ multiplex PCR; TCRdb's copy keeps in-frame clones and lacks some. The sample carries roughly 24,000 clones, more than 80% recorded once. The source was CD4+ T cells from PBMCs cultured with SARS-CoV-2 spike peptides, collected after COVID-19 vaccination. These receptors were taken from a human donor who received a COVID-19 vaccine. Some clones in this sample may be carry-over from other donors' samples.

Only a few counts were recorded for this clone. The rearrangement links TRBV5-8 to TRBJ1-5, with no clear D. Germline assignment: CDR1 SGHTS and CDR2 YDEGEE. V gave up 6 bases and J gave up 3 bases, with 1 base separating them. The CDR3 has 10 amino acids. CDR3 sequence reads: CASTNQPQHF. In nucleotides, the CDR3 is TGTGCCAGCACCAATCAGCCCCAGCATTTT. Filled out from reference TRBV5-8 and TRBJ1-5, the complete variable domain reads EAGVTQSPTHLIKTRGQQATLRCSPISGHTSVYWYQQALGLGLQFLLWYDEGEERNRGNFPPRFSGRQFPNYSSELNVNALELEDSALYLCASTNQPQHFGDGTRLSIL.

The rearrangement joins TRBV4-2 to TRBJ2-1, with D unclear. Germline V CDR1 and CDR2: LGHNA, YNFKEQ. V shed 2 bases and J shed 0 bases, with 11 bases lying between them. CDR3 length: 16 amino acids. For the CDR3, the DNA is TGTGCCAGCAGCCAATCTACCCTGAGCTCCTACAATGAGCAGTTCTTC. Its translation: CASSQSTLSSYNEQFF.

The chain has TRBV18 and TRBJ1-1; no reliable D call. The V end lost 6 bases, the J end lost 2 bases, and 10 bases lay between the germline ends. The CDR3 is made up of 13 amino acids. Germline V lookup: CDR1 KGHSH, CDR2 LQKENI. CDR3 bases: TGTGCCAGCTCCAGGACGGACAACACTGAAGCTTTCTTT. It is translated as CASSRTDNTEAFF.

This chain connects TRBV19 to TRBJ1-5, with D uncertain. Deletions cut 5 bases from V and 3 bases from J, with 8 bases between. The CDR3 runs to 13 residues. CDR1 is LNHDA and CDR2 is SQIVND in the germline V gene (reference sequence). CDR3 coding DNA: TGTGCCAGTAGTCTCGACATCAATCAGCCCCAGCATTTT. It encodes CASSLDINQPQHF.

This sequence joins TRBV5-1 and TRBJ1-2; 8 bases agree with TRBD1. The germline V gene encodes CDR1 SGHRS and CDR2 YFSETQ. V trimming: 4 bases; J trimming: 2 bases; junction bases outside the gene matches: 10. CDR3 length: 16 residues. The DNA for the CDR3 is TGCGCCAGCAGCCCCAGGGGGGACAGGACCAACTATGGCTACACCTTC. Amino acids: CASSPRGDRTNYGYTF.

This clone was observed once. The chain has TRBV11-2 and TRBJ2-6; the D is unclear. The CDR3 loop spans 18 amino acids. V dropped 7 bases and J dropped 0 bases, with 19 bases sitting between them. The germline V gene encodes CDR1 SGHAT and CDR2 FQNNGV. The CDR3 region is CASTPRPGKPSGANVLTF. CDR3 in DNA: TGTGCCAGCACCCCGCGCCCGGGCAAGCCCTCTGGGGCCAACGTCCTGACTTTC. Full variable domain (missing parts from reference TRBV11-2 and TRBJ2-6): EAGVAQSPRYKIIEKRQSVAFWCNPISGHATLYWYQQILGQGPKLLIQFQNNGVVDDSQLPKDRFSAERLKGVDSTLKIQPAKLEDSAVYLCASTPRPGKPSGANVLTFGAGSRLTVL.

This clone was counted between two and nine times. This chain joins TRBV18 and TRBJ1-2; no reliable D call. The V end lost 3 bases, the J end lost 3 bases, and 11 bases lay between the germline ends. The germline CDR1 and CDR2 sequences are KGHSH and LQKENI. This CDR3 comprises 14 residues. Here the CDR3 DNA reads TGTGCCAGCTCACCCAACCTGGAGGACTATGGCTACACCTTC. This sequence encodes CASSPNLEDYGYTF.

CDR3 nucleotide sequence: TGTGCCAGCAGCTTGGTAGGGGGAGAGACCCAGTACTTC. It is translated as CASSLVGGETQYF. V gene TRBV7-2 combines with J gene TRBJ2-5; tentatively, D is TRBD1 (6 bases). The germline V gene has CDR1 SGHTA and CDR2 FQGNSA. The CDR3 spans 13 residues. The V gene lost 3 bases and the J gene lost 4 bases, with 9 bases spanning the gap. The complete variable domain, with remaining parts taken from reference TRBV7-2 and TRBJ2-5, reads GAGVSQSPSNKVTEKGKDVELRCDPISGHTALYWYRQSLGQGLEFLIYFQGNSAPDKSGLPSDRFSAERTGGSVSTLTIQRTQQEDSAVYLCASSLVGGETQYFGPGTRLLVL.

This chain uses TRBV19 with TRBJ2-7; D unclear. Per germline, CDR1 LNHDA and CDR2 SQIVND (reference sequence). The CDR3 totals 11 residues. V shed 6 bases and J shed 5 bases, with 8 bases lying between them. The CDR3 bases are TGTGCCAGTAGCATTAAGGACGAGCAGTACTTC. Its translation: CASSIKDEQYF.

The chain uses TRBV7-3 and TRBJ2-3; 10 bases agree with TRBD2. The CDR3 extends over 14 amino acids. Losses at the gene ends were 5 bases for V and 6 bases for J; bases not matched to a gene: 5. Germline V lookup: CDR1 SGHTA, CDR2 FQGTGA. Here the CDR3 reads CASSKGLALDTQYF. CDR3 coding DNA: TGTGCCAGCAGCAAGGGACTAGCGTTGGATACGCAGTATTTT.

The rearrangement links TRBV7-3 to TRBJ2-5; D uncertain. V shed 5 bases and J shed 2 bases, with 9 bases lying between them. From germline, CDR1 is SGHTA and CDR2 FQGTGA. This CDR3 is built from 13 residues. The CDR3 here is CASSRSEQETQYF. CDR3 nucleotides: TGTGCCAGCAGCCGATCCGAGCAAGAGACCCAGTACTTC.

V and J are TRBV5-1 and TRBJ1-2, with D unclear. CDR1 is SGHRS, CDR2 YFSETQ, per germline. The CDR3 has 12 amino acids. Trimming removed 0 bases at V and 8 bases at J, with 8 bases between. The CDR3 is CASSLDLGGYTF. The CDR3 DNA follows: TGCGCCAGCAGCTTGGATCTGGGCGGCTACACCTTC. Full variable domain (outside the CDR3, taken from reference TRBV5-1 and TRBJ1-2): KAGVTQTPRYLIKTRGQQVTLSCSPISGHRSVSWYQQTPGQGLQFLFEYFSETQRNKGNFPGRFSGRQFSNSRSEMNVSTLELGDSALYLCASSLDLGGYTFGSGTRLTVV.

CDR3 loop: CASSPQNPGQLYSGANVLTF. CDR3 nucleotide sequence: TGTGCCAGCAGTCCCCAAAACCCCGGACAGCTTTACTCTGGGGCCAACGTCCTGACTTTC. The genes are TRBV27 and TRBJ2-6; possibly TRBD1 for D (6 bases). The CDR3 has 20 residues. V lost 5 bases, J lost 0 bases, and 23 bases lay in between. Germline CDR1 MNHEY, CDR2 SMNVEV (reference sequence).

The chain employs TRBV10-2 and TRBJ2-5, with 7 positions matching TRBD1. The J segment lost 3 bases and the V segment lost 6 bases, leaving 4 bases of the junction unmatched. Germline values: CDR1 WSHSY, CDR2 SAAADI. The CDR3 extends over 13 amino acids. CDR3: CASSEGAKETQYF. The DNA for the CDR3 is TGCGCCAGCAGCGAGGGGGCAAAAGAGACCCAGTACTTC.

The V call is TRBV28, the J call TRBJ1-2; D gene ambiguous. V lost 3 bases, J lost 4 bases, and 6 bases lay in between. The length of the CDR3 is 12 residues. Germline values: CDR1 MDHEN, CDR2 SYDVKM. CDR3 nucleotides: TGTGCCAGCAGTTTGCGGGCCTATGGCTACACCTTC. Translated: CASSLRAYGYTF.

The CDR3 coding sequence is TGTGCCAGCAGCCTCCTAAGGGACACTGAAGCTTTCTTT. Protein product: CASSLLRDTEAFF. The chain couples TRBV3-1 (or the pseudogene TRBV3-2) to TRBJ1-1, with D unresolved. Trimming shortened V by 4 bases and J by 3 bases, and 9 bases separated the two germline ends. The CDR3 spans 13 residues. Per the germline V gene, CDR1 is LGHDT and CDR2 is YNNKEL (reference sequence).

This clone occurred once. The genes are TRBV15 and TRBJ2-1; possibly TRBD2 for D (7 bases). V was pared by 5 bases and J by 4 bases, with 18 bases between. The germline V gene encodes CDR1 LNHNV and CDR2 YYDKDF (reference sequence). The CDR3 covers 16 residues. The CDR3: CATSLDSGGPYNEQFF. The CDR3 DNA follows: TGTGCCACCAGCCTGGATTCCGGGGGGCCATACAATGAGCAGTTCTTC.

This clone is medium-sized in the sample. The sample holds other DNA sequences that translate to the same CDR3. V and J are TRBV6-5 and TRBJ1-5, with TRBD1 identical over 11 bases. Germline V gene lookup returns CDR1 MNHEY and CDR2 SVGAGI. The CDR3 runs 16 residues. With 1 base clipped from V and 2 bases from J, the junction kept 1 base outside the gene matches. The DNA of the CDR3 is TGTGCCAGCAGTTACTTGGGACAGGGGGGCAATCAGCCCCAGCATTTT. Residues: CASSYLGQGGNQPQHF.

The chain is built from TRBV6-6 and TRBJ1-5; D not certain. The CDR3 totals 13 residues. Germline CDR1 and CDR2: MNHNY and SVGAGI (reference sequence). V was shortened by 6 bases and J by 4 bases, with 10 bases between the two germline ends. CDR3 loop: CASRGDTNQPQHF. Here the CDR3 DNA reads TGTGCCAGCAGGGGTGACACGAATCAGCCCCAGCATTTT.

The V gene is TRBV30, the J gene TRBJ1-2; TRBD1 is a possible D gene (5 bases). CDR1 is GTSNPN and CDR2 is SVGIG in the germline V gene (reference sequence). The CDR3 has 15 residues. The V gene lost 1 base and the J gene lost 7 bases, with 19 bases spanning the gap. The CDR3 loop is CAWSGRVAERGGYTF. The CDR3 bases are TGTGCCTGGAGTGGGAGAGTAGCAGAAAGGGGTGGCTACACCTTC. Looking up the rest from reference TRBV30 and TRBJ1-2 gives the full variable domain: SQTIHQWPATLVQPVGSPLSLECTVEGTSNPNLYWYRQAAGRGLQLLFYSVGIGQISSEVPQNLSASRPQDRQFILSSKKLLLSDSGFYLCAWSGRVAERGGYTFGSGTRLTVV.